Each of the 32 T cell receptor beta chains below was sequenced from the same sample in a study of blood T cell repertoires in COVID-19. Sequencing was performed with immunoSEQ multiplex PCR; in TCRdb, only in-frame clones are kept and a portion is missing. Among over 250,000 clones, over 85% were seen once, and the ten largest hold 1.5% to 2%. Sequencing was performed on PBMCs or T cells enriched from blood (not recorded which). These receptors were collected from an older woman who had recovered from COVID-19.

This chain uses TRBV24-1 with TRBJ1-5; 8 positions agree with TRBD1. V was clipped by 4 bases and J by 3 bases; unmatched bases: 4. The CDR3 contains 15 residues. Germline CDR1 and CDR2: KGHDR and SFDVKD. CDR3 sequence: CATSDSTGDNQPQHF. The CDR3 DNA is TGTGCCACCAGTGACTCGACAGGGGACAATCAGCCCCAGCATTTT.

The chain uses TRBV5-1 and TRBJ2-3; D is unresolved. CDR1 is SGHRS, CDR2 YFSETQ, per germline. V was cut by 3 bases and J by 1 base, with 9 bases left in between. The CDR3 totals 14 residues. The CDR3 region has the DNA TGCGCCAGCAGCTCACCGCAGGGCACAGATACGCAGTATTTT. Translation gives CASSSPQGTDTQYF.

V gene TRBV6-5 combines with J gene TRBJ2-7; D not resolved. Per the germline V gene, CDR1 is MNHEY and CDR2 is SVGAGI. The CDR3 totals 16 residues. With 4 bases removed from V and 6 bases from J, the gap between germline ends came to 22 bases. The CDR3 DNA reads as TGTGCCAGCAGTTCCCGATCCAACCCTACCCTCCTCGAGCAGTACTTC. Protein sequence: CASSSRSNPTLLEQYF.

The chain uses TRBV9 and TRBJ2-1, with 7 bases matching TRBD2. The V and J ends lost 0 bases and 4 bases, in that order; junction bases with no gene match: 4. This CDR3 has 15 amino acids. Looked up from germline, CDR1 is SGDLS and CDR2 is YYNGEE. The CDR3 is CASSVGGSGYNEQFF. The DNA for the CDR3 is TGTGCCAGCAGCGTAGGGGGTAGCGGGTACAATGAGCAGTTCTTC.

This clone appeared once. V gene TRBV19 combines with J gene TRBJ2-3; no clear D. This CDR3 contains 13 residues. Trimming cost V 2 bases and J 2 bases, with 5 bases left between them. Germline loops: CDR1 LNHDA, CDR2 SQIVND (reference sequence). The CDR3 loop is CASSIQITDTQYF. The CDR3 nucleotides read TGTGCCAGTAGTATACAGATCACAGATACGCAGTATTTT.

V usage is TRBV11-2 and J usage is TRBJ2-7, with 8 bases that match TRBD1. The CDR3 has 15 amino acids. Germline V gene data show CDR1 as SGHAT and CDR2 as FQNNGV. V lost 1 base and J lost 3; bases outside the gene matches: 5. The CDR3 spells CASSLGTGLIYEQYF. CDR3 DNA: TGTGCCAGCAGCTTAGGGACAGGGCTGATCTACGAGCAGTACTTC.

Written as DNA, the CDR3 is TGTGCCAGCAGTGGGGGGACAGGGGAGACCCAGTACTTC. Protein product: CASSGGTGETQYF. The chain links TRBV2 to TRBJ2-5, with 9 bases aligning to TRBD1. The V gene's germline CDR1 is SNHLY and CDR2 FYNNEI. The trim removed 4 bases at V and 5 bases at J, leaving 2 bases unmatched. CDR3 length: 13 amino acids.

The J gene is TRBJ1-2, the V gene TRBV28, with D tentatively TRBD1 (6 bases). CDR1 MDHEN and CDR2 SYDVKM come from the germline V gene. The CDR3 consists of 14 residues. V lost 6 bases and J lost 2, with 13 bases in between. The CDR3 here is CASRLRGGNYGYTF. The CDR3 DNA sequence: TGTGCCAGCAGGCTGAGGGGGGGGAACTATGGCTACACCTTC.

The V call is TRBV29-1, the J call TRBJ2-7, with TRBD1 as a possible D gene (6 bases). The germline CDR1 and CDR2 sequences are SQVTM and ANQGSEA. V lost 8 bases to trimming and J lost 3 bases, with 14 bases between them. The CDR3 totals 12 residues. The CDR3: CSFRDIDYEQYF. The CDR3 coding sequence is TGCAGCTTCCGGGACATAGACTACGAGCAGTACTTC.

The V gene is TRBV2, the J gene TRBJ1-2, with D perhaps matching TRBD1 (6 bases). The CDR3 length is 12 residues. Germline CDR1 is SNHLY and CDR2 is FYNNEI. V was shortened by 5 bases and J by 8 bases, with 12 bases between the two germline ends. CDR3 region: CASSRQGPGYTF. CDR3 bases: TGTGCCAGCAGTCGTCAGGGGCCCGGCTACACCTTC.

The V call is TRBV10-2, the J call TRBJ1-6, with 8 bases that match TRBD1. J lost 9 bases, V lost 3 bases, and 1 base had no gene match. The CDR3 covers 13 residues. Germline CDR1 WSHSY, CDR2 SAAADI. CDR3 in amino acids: CASSETGGSPLHF. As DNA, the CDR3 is TGCGCCAGCAGTGAAACAGGGGGTTCACCCCTCCACTTT.

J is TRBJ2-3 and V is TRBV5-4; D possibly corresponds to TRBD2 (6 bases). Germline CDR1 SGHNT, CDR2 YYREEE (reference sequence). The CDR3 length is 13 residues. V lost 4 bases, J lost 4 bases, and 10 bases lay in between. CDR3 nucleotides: TGTGCCAGCAGCGCGTGGGGGGCAGATACGCAGTATTTT. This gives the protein CASSAWGADTQYF.

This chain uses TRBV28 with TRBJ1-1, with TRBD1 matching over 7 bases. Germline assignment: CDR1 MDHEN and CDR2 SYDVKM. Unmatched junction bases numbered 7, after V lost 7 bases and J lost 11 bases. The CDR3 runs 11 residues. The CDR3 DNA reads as TGTGCCAGCACCCAAGGGGGCCGTGCTTTCTTT. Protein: CASTQGGRAFF.

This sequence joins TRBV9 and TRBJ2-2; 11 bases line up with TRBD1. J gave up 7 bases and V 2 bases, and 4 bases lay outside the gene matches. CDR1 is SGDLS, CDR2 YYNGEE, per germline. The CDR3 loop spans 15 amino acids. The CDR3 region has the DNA TGTGCCAGCAGCGTTGGACAGGGGGCGGACGGGGAGCTGTTTTTT. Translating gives CASSVGQGADGELFF.

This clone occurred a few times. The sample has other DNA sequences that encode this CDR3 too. The DNA for the CDR3 is TGTGCCAGCTCACCGGGGCAGGCCCAAGAGACCCAGTACTTC. Translated, it gives CASSPGQAQETQYF. This chain connects TRBV18 to TRBJ2-5, with a possible D match to TRBD1 (5 bases). Trimming removed 3 bases at V and 1 base at J, with 9 bases between. From germline, CDR1 is KGHSH and CDR2 LQKENI. The CDR3 totals 14 residues.

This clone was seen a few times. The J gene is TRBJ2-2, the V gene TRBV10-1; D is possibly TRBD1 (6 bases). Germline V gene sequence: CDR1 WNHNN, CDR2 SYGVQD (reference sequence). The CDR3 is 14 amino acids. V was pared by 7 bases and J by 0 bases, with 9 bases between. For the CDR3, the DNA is TGCGCCAGCACTGGACAGACGAACACCGGGGAGCTGTTTTTT. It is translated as CASTGQTNTGELFF.

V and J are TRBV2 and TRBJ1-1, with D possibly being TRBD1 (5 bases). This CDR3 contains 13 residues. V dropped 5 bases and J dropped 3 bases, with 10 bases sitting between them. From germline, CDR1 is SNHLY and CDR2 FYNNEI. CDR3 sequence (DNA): TGTGCCAGCAGTACCCCGGGGGACACTGAAGCTTTCTTT. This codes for CASSTPGDTEAFF.

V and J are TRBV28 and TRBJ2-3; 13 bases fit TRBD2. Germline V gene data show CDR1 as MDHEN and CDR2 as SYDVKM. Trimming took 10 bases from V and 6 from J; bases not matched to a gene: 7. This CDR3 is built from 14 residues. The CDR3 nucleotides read TGTGCCACTACCGGGACTAGCGGGATGGATACGCAGTATTTT. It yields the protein CATTGTSGMDTQYF.

CDR3 nucleotide sequence: TGTGCCACCAGTCAGGAGGGCGCGGGTTACCACGAGCAGTACTTC. Protein sequence: CATSQEGAGYHEQYF. The chain combines TRBV24-1 with TRBJ2-7; TRBD2 is a possible D gene (6 bases). Trimming cost V 6 bases and J 5 bases, with 19 bases left between them. Germline values: CDR1 KGHDR, CDR2 SFDVKD. This CDR3 comprises 15 residues.

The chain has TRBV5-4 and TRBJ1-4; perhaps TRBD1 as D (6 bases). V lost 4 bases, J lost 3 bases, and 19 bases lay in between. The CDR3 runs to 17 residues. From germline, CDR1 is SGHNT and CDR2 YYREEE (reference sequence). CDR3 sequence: CASSPGVGGAANEKLFF. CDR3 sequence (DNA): TGTGCCAGCAGCCCGGGGGTAGGGGGGGCGGCTAATGAAAAACTGTTTTTT. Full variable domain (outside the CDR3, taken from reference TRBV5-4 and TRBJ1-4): ETGVTQSPTHLIKTRGQQVTLRCSSQSGHNTVSWYQQALGQGPQFIFQYYREEENGRGNFPPRFSGLQFPNYSSELNVNALELDDSALYLCASSPGVGGAANEKLFFGSGTQLSVL.

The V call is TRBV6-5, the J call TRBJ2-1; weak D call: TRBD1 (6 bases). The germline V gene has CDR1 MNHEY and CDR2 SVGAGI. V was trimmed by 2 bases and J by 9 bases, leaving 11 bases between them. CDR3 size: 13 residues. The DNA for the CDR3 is TGTGCCAGCAGTTACGCCAGGGGCAGTGAGCAGTTCTTC. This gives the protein CASSYARGSEQFF.

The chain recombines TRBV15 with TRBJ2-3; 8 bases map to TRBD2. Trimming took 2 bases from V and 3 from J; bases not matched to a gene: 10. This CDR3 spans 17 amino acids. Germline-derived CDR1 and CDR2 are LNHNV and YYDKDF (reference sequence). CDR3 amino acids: CATSRTPGGSSTDTQYF. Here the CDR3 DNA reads TGTGCCACCAGCAGAACCCCGGGGGGGAGTAGTACAGATACGCAGTATTTT.

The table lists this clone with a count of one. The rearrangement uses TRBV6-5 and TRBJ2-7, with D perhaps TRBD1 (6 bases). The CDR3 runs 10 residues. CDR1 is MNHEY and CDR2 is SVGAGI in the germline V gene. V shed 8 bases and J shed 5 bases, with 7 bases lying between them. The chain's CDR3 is CASGQHEQYF. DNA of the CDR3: TGTGCCAGCGGACAGCACGAGCAGTACTTC.

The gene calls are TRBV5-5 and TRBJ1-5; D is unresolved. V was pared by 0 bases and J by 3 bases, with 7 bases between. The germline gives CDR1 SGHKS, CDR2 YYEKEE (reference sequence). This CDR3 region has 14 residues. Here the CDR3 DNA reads TGTGCCAGCAGCTTGGGGCCCCCCAATCAGCCCCAGCATTTT. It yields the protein CASSLGPPNQPQHF.

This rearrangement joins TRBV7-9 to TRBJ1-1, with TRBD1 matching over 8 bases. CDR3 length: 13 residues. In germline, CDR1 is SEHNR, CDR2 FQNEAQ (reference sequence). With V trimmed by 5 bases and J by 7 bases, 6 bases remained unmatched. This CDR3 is CASSTRDRIEAFF. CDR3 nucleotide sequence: TGTGCCAGCAGCACCCGGGACAGGATTGAAGCTTTCTTT.

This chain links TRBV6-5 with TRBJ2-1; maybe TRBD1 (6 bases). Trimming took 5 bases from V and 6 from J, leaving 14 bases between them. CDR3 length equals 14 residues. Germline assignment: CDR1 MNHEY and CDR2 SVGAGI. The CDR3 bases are TGTGCCAGCAGTACCCCAGGGGTTGCCAATGAGCAGTTCTTC. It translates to CASSTPGVANEQFF.

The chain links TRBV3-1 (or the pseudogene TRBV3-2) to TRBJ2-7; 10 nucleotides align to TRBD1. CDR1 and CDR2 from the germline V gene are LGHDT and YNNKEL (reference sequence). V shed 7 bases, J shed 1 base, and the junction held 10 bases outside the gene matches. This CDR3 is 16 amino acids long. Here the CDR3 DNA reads TGTGCCAGCACCTCAGGACAGGGGGATAGGTCCTACGAGCAGTACTTC. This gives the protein CASTSGQGDRSYEQYF.

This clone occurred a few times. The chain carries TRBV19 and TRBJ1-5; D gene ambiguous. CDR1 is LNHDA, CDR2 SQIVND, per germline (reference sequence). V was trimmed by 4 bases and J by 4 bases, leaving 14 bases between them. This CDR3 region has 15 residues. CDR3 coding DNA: TGTGCCAGTAGTACCCAACAGCAATGGAATCAGCCCCAGCATTTT. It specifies CASSTQQQWNQPQHF.

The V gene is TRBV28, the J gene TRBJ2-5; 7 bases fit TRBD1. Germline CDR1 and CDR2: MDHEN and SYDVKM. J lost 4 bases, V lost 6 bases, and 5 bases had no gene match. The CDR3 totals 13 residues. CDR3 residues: CASSGTVRETQYF. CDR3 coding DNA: TGTGCCAGCAGCGGGACAGTACGAGAGACCCAGTACTTC. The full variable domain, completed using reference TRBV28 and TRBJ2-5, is DVKVTQSSRYLVKRTGEKVFLECVQDMDHENMFWYRQDPGLGLRLIYFSYDVKMKEKGDIPEGYSVSREKKERFSLILESASTNQTSMYLCASSGTVRETQYFGPGTRLLVL.

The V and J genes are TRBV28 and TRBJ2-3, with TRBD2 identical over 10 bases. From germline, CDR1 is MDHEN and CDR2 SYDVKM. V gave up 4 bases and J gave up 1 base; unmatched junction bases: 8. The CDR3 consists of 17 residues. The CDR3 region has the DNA TGTGCCAGCAGTTCCTACACCGGGACTAGCGGCACAGATACGCAGTATTTT. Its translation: CASSSYTGTSGTDTQYF.

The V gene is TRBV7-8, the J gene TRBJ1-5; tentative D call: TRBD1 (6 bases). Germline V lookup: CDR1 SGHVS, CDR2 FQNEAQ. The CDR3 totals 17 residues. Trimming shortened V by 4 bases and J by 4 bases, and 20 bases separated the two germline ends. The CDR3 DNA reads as TGTGCCAGCAGCTCTATAGTCACAGGGAAAGGTAATCAGCCCCAGCATTTT. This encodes CASSSIVTGKGNQPQHF.

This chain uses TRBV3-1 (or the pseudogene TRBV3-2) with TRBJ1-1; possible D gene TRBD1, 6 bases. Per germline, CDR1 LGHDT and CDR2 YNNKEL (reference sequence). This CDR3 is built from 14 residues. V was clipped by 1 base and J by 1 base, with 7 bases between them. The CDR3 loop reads CASSQGTANTEAFF. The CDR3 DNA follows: TGTGCCAGCAGCCAAGGGACAGCGAACACTGAAGCTTTCTTT.